A selection of T cell receptor beta chains follows, all from one sample in a study of post-analysis software for immune sequencing data. TCRdb analysed the PCR reads with MiXCR anew, one entry per CDR3 protein. In the table there are over 150,000 distinct CDR3 sequences, 30% of which are singletons. Specimen: blood. Every receptor here comes from a girl aged 10 to 17 with multiple sclerosis. Both conserved end residues are part of each CDR3. The D gene is left open where the match is weak. Clone sizes are given selectively: once, few, many, or a class where the clone is expanded.

v_call: TRBV4-2
j_call: TRBJ2-7
clone_size: once
d_call: .
cdr3_aa: CASSQAVGYEQYF
cdr3_nt: TGTGCCAGCAGCCAAGCGGTCGGTTACGAGCAGTACTTC

v_call: TRBV19
j_call: TRBJ2-7
clone_size: many
d_call: .
cdr3_aa: CASSTRNDRTYEQYF
cdr3_nt: TGTGCCAGTAGTACCCGCAACGACAGGACCTACGAGCAGTACTTC

v_call: TRBV3-1
j_call: TRBJ1-2
clone_size: .
d_call: TRBD1
cdr3_aa: CASSAGGQGDYGYTF
cdr3_nt: TGTGCCAGCAGCGCCGGGGGACAGGGGGACTATGGCTACACCTTC

v_call: TRBV6-9
j_call: TRBJ1-1
clone_size: few
d_call: TRBD1
cdr3_aa: CASTDRGWTEAFF
cdr3_nt: TGTGCCAGCACGGACAGGGGATGGACTGAAGCTTTCTTT

v_call: TRBV27
j_call: TRBJ2-1
clone_size: .
d_call: .
cdr3_aa: CASRFLLSMEQFF
cdr3_nt: TGTGCCAGCAGGTTCCTCCTATCGATGGAGCAGTTCTTC

v_call: TRBV3-1
j_call: TRBJ1-6
clone_size: .
d_call: .
cdr3_aa: CASSQEGPGDNSPLHF
cdr3_nt: TGTGCCAGCAGCCAAGAAGGGCCGGGGGACAATTCACCCCTCCACTTT

v_call: TRBV29-1
j_call: TRBJ1-2
clone_size: .
d_call: .
cdr3_aa: CSAGQQNGYTF
cdr3_nt: TGCAGCGCTGGACAGCAAAATGGCTACACCTTC

v_call: TRBV10-3
j_call: TRBJ2-7
clone_size: .
d_call: .
cdr3_aa: CAISVGTGAEQYF
cdr3_nt: TGTGCCATCAGTGTGGGAACAGGAGCCGAGCAGTACTTC

v_call: TRBV20-1
j_call: TRBJ2-7
clone_size: .
d_call: TRBD1
cdr3_aa: CSARGTGLNEQYF
cdr3_nt: TGCAGTGCTAGAGGGACAGGGCTCAACGAGCAGTACTTC

v_call: TRBV27
j_call: TRBJ1-6
clone_size: .
d_call: .
cdr3_aa: CASSSRGSPLHF
cdr3_nt: TGTGCCAGCAGTTCCAGGGGTTCACCCCTCCACTTT